Many counts were recorded for the clone carrying this T cell receptor beta chain. The target antigen is unknown. This record belongs to a study of T cells in Graves' hyperthyroidism and ophthalmopathy. Study background: Peripheral blood was acquired at first diagnosis, ahead of any therapy whatsoever.

V trimming: 4 bases; J trimming: 0 bases; junction bases outside the gene matches: 9. This CDR3 has 18 residues. CDR1 is SEHNR and CDR2 is FQNEAQ in the germline V gene (reference sequence). RNA transcripts yielded amplified TCR beta CDR3 regions. First-round RT-PCR targeting the TCR CDR3 was performed with the HTBI primer set. One entry per CDR3 protein results from TCRdb running MiXCR on the multiplex PCR reads. The sample consists of hundreds of thousands of distinct CDR3 sequences, roughly 15% of them appearing once. Study-wide findings and caveats: Most thyroid clonotypes that were expanded above 0.001 also turned up in blood. In the analysis, a 13 V-J model separated ophthalmopathy from stable hyperthyroidism.

The J gene is TRBJ2-1, the V gene TRBV7-9; 10 bases line up with TRBD2. The sequenced material came from blood. This TCR was recovered from a woman under 30 with Graves' ophthalmopathy. The CDR3 region is CASSSNTGLAYSYNEQFF. The CDR3 coding sequence is TGTGCCAGCAGCTCGAATACGGGACTAGCGTACTCCTACAATGAGCAGTTCTTC.